These 22 T cell receptor beta chains originate from one sample sequenced in a study of neurological immune-mediated disorders. TCRdb itself ran the 5' RACE reads through MiXCR, one entry per CDR3 protein. The sample has about 55,000 distinct CDR3 sequences, less than 4.5% seen once. Sequenced: PBMCs. All receptors come from a man between 25 and 39 years old with multiple sclerosis.

This clonotype was seen ten or more times. The J gene is TRBJ2-7, the V gene TRBV18; the match to TRBD1 covers 10 bases. The CDR3 is 16 residues long. The germline CDR1 and CDR2 sequences are KGHSH and LQKENI. V lost 0 bases to trimming and J lost 1 base; unmatched junction nucleotides: 3. The DNA of the CDR3 is TGTGCCAGCTCACCACCGGGGGGACAGGGGTCCTACGAGCAGTACTTC. Translating it yields CASSPPGGQGSYEQYF.

This clonotype was counted many times. The chain carries TRBV20-1 and TRBJ1-1, with 9 bases fitting TRBD1. The CDR3 runs to 14 residues. After removal of 5 bases from V and 6 bases from J, the junction contained 10 bases not matched to a gene. The germline CDR1 and CDR2 sequences are DFQATT and SNEGSKA (reference sequence). In nucleotides, the CDR3 is TGCAGTGCTGGGAAGGGACAGGGAGTAGCTGAAGCTTTCTTT. Its translation: CSAGKGQGVAEAFF.

This clonotype was picked up many times. The J gene is TRBJ2-1, the V gene TRBV7-9; TRBD2 aligns across 14 bases. Germline CDR1 SEHNR, CDR2 FQNEAQ (reference sequence). This CDR3 comprises 16 residues. Losses at the gene ends were 3 bases for V and 10 bases for J; bases not matched to a gene: 8. The CDR3 sequence is CASSFVPGLAGVEQFF. The CDR3 coding sequence is TGTGCCAGCAGCTTCGTCCCGGGACTAGCGGGAGTAGAGCAGTTCTTC. Full variable domain (remainder filled in from reference TRBV7-9 and TRBJ2-1): DTGVSQNPRHKITKRGQNVTFRCDPISEHNRLYWYRQTLGQGPEFLTYFQNEAQLEKSRLLSDRFSAERPKGSFSTLEIQRTEQGDSAMYLCASSFVPGLAGVEQFFGPGTRLTVL.

This clonotype was recorded many times. CDR3 sequence: CASSRQTTGNTEAFF. Written as DNA, the CDR3 is TGTGCCAGCAGCCGTCAAACGACAGGTAACACTGAAGCTTTCTTT. This chain connects TRBV16 to TRBJ1-1; TRBD1 might be the D (6 bases). Trimming pared 4 bases from V and 2 bases from J, leaving 14 bases between. In germline, CDR1 is KGHSY, CDR2 FQNENV. The CDR3 totals 15 residues. Based on the CDR3 plus reference TRBV16 and TRBJ1-1, the full variable domain is GEEVAQTPKHLVRGEGQKAKLYCAPIKGHSYVFWYQQVLKNEFKFLISFQNENVFDETGMPKERFSAKCLPNSPCSLEIQATKLEDSAVYFCASSRQTTGNTEAFFGQGTRLTVV.

This clonotype was observed many times. J is TRBJ2-1 and V is TRBV15; 13 nucleotides align to TRBD2. The V segment lost 3 bases and the J segment 3 bases; nucleotides outside the gene matches: 8. CDR1 LNHNV and CDR2 YYDKDF come from the germline V gene (reference sequence). The CDR3 sequence is 18 residues long. The CDR3 loop reads CATSSPKLAGGLYNEQFF. CDR3 bases: TGTGCCACCAGCAGTCCTAAACTAGCGGGGGGGCTCTACAATGAGCAGTTCTTC. The full variable domain, completed using reference TRBV15 and TRBJ2-1, is DAMVIQNPRYQVTQFGKPVTLSCSQTLNHNVMYWYQQKSSQAPKLLFHYYDKDFNNEADTPDNFQSRRPNTSFCFLDIRSPGLGDTAMYLCATSSPKLAGGLYNEQFFGPGTRLTVL.

Ten or more counts support this clonotype. This chain joins TRBV5-1 and TRBJ1-2; D unresolved. The V end lost 0 bases, the J end lost 8 bases, and 11 bases lay between the germline ends. The CDR3 is made up of 13 amino acids. In germline, CDR1 is SGHRS, CDR2 YFSETQ. CDR3: CASSLAGRSGYTF. CDR3 in DNA: TGCGCCAGCAGCTTGGCCGGGAGGTCCGGCTACACCTTC.

The table lists this clonotype with many counts. V is TRBV3-1 and J is TRBJ2-7; TRBD1 agrees at 9 bases. The germline V gene has CDR1 LGHDT and CDR2 YNNKEL (reference sequence). The CDR3 has 17 residues. V gave up 4 bases and J gave up 2 bases; unmatched junction bases: 12. This chain's CDR3 is CASSPPSGTGQTYEQYF. DNA for the CDR3: TGTGCCAGCAGCCCCCCGTCGGGGACAGGGCAAACCTACGAGCAGTACTTC.

Regarding this clonotype: This may come from a read error, since a much larger clone is one base off. The CDR3 carries no conserved terminal phenylalanine or tryptophan, so it likely arises from a read error. The chain links TRBV7-2 to TRBJ2-1; D not certain. The CDR3 sequence is 12 residues long. In germline, CDR1 is SGHTA, CDR2 FQGNSA. V lost 5 bases and J lost 7, with 9 bases in between. CDR3 amino acids: CASSPILNEQFI. CDR3 sequence (DNA): TGTGCCAGCAGCCCAATTCTGAATGAGCAGTTCATC.

This clonotype was detected many times. The V call is TRBV3-1, the J call TRBJ1-2; no clear D gene. CDR3 size: 12 residues. Trimming shortened V by 1 base and J by 5 bases, and 5 bases separated the two germline ends. Germline V lookup: CDR1 LGHDT, CDR2 YNNKEL (reference sequence). The chain's CDR3 is CASSQVRYGYTF. In nucleotides, the CDR3 is TGTGCCAGCAGCCAAGTGAGGTATGGCTACACCTTC.

The table lists this clonotype with many counts. This chain links TRBV20-1 with TRBJ1-1; 7 positions agree with TRBD1. This CDR3 is built from 13 residues. The V gene's germline CDR1 is DFQATT and CDR2 SNEGSKA (reference sequence). J lost 1 base, V lost 3 bases, and 2 bases had no gene match. The DNA for the CDR3 is TGCAGTGCTAGGGGACAGCAGAACACTGAAGCTTTCTTT. The encoded protein is CSARGQQNTEAFF.

This clonotype has a handful of counts. This chain uses TRBV20-1 with TRBJ1-2; D ambiguous. Looked up from germline, CDR1 is DFQATT and CDR2 is SNEGSKA (reference sequence). The CDR3 totals 15 residues. Between the trimmed V and J ends, which lost 6 bases and 2 bases, there was a span of 19 bases. CDR3 bases: TGCAGTGCCAGCCCCGCGGTCCGGTCCAACTATGGCTACACCTTC. Its protein is CSASPAVRSNYGYTF.

The table lists this clonotype with many counts. V gene TRBV5-1 combines with J gene TRBJ2-5; the D is unclear. Germline V gene sequence: CDR1 SGHRS, CDR2 YFSETQ. The CDR3 length is 15 residues. Trimming removed 3 bases from V and 2 bases from J, with 14 bases in between. The CDR3 protein is CASSSLRRSQETQYF. As DNA, the CDR3 is TGCGCCAGCAGCTCCCTCCGCAGAAGTCAAGAGACCCAGTACTTC. The full variable domain, in which reference TRBV5-1 and TRBJ2-5 provide the parts outside the CDR3, is KAGVTQTPRYLIKTRGQQVTLSCSPISGHRSVSWYQQTPGQGLQFLFEYFSETQRNKGNFPGRFSGRQFSNSRSEMNVSTLELGDSALYLCASSSLRRSQETQYFGPGTRLLVL.

In this sample, this clonotype turned up many times. This chain joins TRBV2 and TRBJ2-1; maybe TRBD2 (7 bases). The CDR3 extends over 12 amino acids. Deletions cut 4 bases from V and 8 bases from J, with 9 bases between. Germline V gene lookup returns CDR1 SNHLY and CDR2 FYNNEI. The CDR3 DNA follows: TGTGCCAGCAGTGGGGGGGGCGATGAGCAGTTCTTC. Its translation: CASSGGGDEQFF.

In its sample, this clonotype was seen many times. This chain joins TRBV5-1 and TRBJ1-5, with a weak D call TRBD1 (5 bases). In germline, CDR1 is SGHRS, CDR2 YFSETQ. This CDR3 contains 15 residues. V lost 0 bases and J 2 bases, leaving 9 bases between the germline ends. CDR3 in amino acids: CASSLGDPGNQPQHF. In nucleotides, the CDR3 is TGCGCCAGCAGCTTGGGGGACCCCGGCAATCAGCCCCAGCATTTT.

Only a few counts were recorded for this clonotype. A junction boundary mismatches the germline segment, possibly from a read error. The rearrangement links TRBV10-3 to TRBJ1-5, with 10 bases fitting TRBD1. This CDR3 spans 13 amino acids. Germline CDR1 ENHRY, CDR2 SYGVKD. The CDR3, as DNA: TGTGCCACCGGACAGGGGGGGAATCAGCCCCAGAATTTT. Amino acid sequence: CATGQGGNQPQNF.

In this sample, this clonotype turned up many times. The rearrangement links TRBV4-1 to TRBJ2-3; D unclear. Per the germline V gene, CDR1 is MGHRA and CDR2 is YSYEKL. With 1 base removed from V and 6 bases from J, the gap between germline ends came to 8 bases. The CDR3 is 13 amino acids. Written as DNA, the CDR3 is TGCGCCAGCAGCCAAGGGCGATGGGATACGCAGTATTTT. Its protein product is CASSQGRWDTQYF.

This clonotype was detected ten times or more. This sequence joins TRBV12-3 or TRBV12-4 and TRBJ1-1; weak D call: TRBD1 (5 bases). The V and J ends lost 5 bases and 8 bases respectively, with 15 bases between them. This CDR3 has 13 residues. The CDR3 coding sequence is TGTGCCAGCAGTCAATCCCCGAGGGGCGAAGCTTTCTTT. This codes for CASSQSPRGEAFF.

Many counts were recorded for this clonotype. V usage is TRBV27 and J usage is TRBJ2-1; the D gene could be TRBD1 or TRBD2 (5 bases each). V dropped 4 bases and J dropped 5 bases, with 15 bases sitting between them. Germline V lookup: CDR1 MNHEY, CDR2 SMNVEV (reference sequence). The CDR3 has 15 residues. The CDR3 DNA sequence: TGTGCCAGCAGTTCGGCGACGGGGCCGGACAATGAGCAGTTCTTC. It codes for CASSSATGPDNEQFF.

This clonotype was seen ten or more times. The V call is TRBV20-1, the J call TRBJ1-1, with D hard to call. Germline CDR1 reads DFQATT; CDR2 reads SNEGSKA (reference sequence). The CDR3 consists of 13 residues. V dropped 3 bases and J dropped 4 bases, with 12 bases sitting between them. In DNA, the CDR3 is TGCAGTGCTAGGGTGGAGGCTATCACTGAAGCTTTCTTT. It codes for CSARVEAITEAFF.

At least ten counts were recorded for this clonotype. The junction differs from germline at one of its ends, possibly a read error. The chain couples TRBV20-1 to TRBJ1-6; a possible D gene is TRBD1 (6 bases). Germline assignment: CDR1 DFQATT and CDR2 SNEGSKA (reference sequence). The CDR3 runs to 15 residues. CDR3 loop: CSARGSGADNSPLNF. The DNA for the CDR3 is TGCAGTGCTAGAGGGTCAGGGGCTGATAATTCACCCCTCAACTTT.

This clonotype was observed many times. V usage is TRBV7-9 and J usage is TRBJ1-2; perhaps TRBD1 as D (5 bases). CDR1 is SEHNR and CDR2 is FQNEAQ in the germline V gene (reference sequence). The CDR3 has 19 amino acids. Trimming stripped 5 bases from V and 4 bases from J, with 29 bases between. DNA of the CDR3: TGTGCCAGCAGCGCCTTACGAGGAGATCAAGGGGCCTCGGGCTATGGCTACACCTTC. Residues: CASSALRGDQGASGYGYTF.

This clonotype was counted many times. The V call is TRBV20-1, the J call TRBJ2-3; TRBD2 agrees at 8 bases. CDR3 length: 16 residues. Germline CDR1 is DFQATT and CDR2 is SNEGSKA (reference sequence). V trimming: 1 base; J trimming: 0 bases; junction bases outside the gene matches: 6. In DNA, the CDR3 is TGCAGTGCTAGAGGAGCGGGAGTGGGGAGCACAGATACGCAGTATTTT. It specifies CSARGAGVGSTDTQYF.